The entry that follows covers one TCR beta chain sequence. This sample is drawn from a study of blood T cell repertoires in COVID-19. Study context: Sample material is recorded as cDNA or gDNA derived from T cells, B-cell-depleted T cells, or PBMCs.

With 4 bases clipped from V and 2 bases from J, the junction kept 11 bases outside the gene matches. The germline V gene encodes CDR1 SGHRS and CDR2 YFSETQ. The CDR3 has 17 amino acids. Clones were read by immunoSEQ multiplex PCR, and TCRdb kept only the in-frame ones, dropping some. Found here are over 400,000 clones, less than 90% of them singletons; the top ten hold around 7.9%. Across about two dozen US areas, participants ranged in age from about 18 to 89 years. Clinical history as reported by participants underpinned cohort assignment. In Cohort 3, a recovered donor had either two negative PCRs, clearance, or symptom resolution.

The sequence was collected from a woman aged 55 to 70 who had recovered from COVID-19. The sequencing input was PBMCs or T cells enriched from blood (not recorded which). The chain couples TRBV5-1 to TRBJ2-3; 9 nucleotides agree with TRBD1. The CDR3 is CASSQGPGQGNTDTQYF. CDR3 in DNA: TGCGCCAGCAGCCAAGGACCGGGACAGGGTAACACAGATACGCAGTATTTT.